This T cell receptor (beta chain) was sequenced during a study of T cell responses to AZD1222 COVID-19 vaccine. Study results and caveats: Most donors were white British, females outnumbered males, and clonal diversity was possibly underestimated.

In its sample, this clone was seen a few times. Its specificity is not known. The data were produced by immunoSEQ multiplex PCR, yet TCRdb's version contains in-frame clones alone and is incomplete. The sample shows more than 85,000 clones, about 90% of them seen only once. From germline, CDR1 is SGHKS and CDR2 YYEKEE (reference sequence). CDR3 length: 13 residues. The ends lost 4 bases at V and 6 bases at J; junction bases unmatched: 3. Pooling covered second doses at about 4 or about 12 weeks. The V and J genes are TRBV5-5 and TRBJ2-3, with TRBD1 matching over 9 bases. This sequence was found in an adult who received the AZD1222 COVID-19 vaccine. The starting material was peripheral blood, obtained 28 days after the second AZD1222 dose. CDR3 nucleotide sequence: TGTGCCAGCAGCCCGACAGGGGGGGATACGCAGTATTTT. Its protein product is CASSPTGGDTQYF.